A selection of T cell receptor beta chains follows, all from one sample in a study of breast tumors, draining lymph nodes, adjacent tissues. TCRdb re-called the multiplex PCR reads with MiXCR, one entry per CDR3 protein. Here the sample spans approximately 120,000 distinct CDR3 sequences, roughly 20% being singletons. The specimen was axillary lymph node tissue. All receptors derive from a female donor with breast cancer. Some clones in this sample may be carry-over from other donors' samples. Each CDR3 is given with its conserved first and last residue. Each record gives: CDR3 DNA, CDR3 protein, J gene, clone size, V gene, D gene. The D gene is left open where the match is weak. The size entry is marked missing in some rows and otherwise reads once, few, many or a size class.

TGTGCCAGCAGTTTAGCCTCGGACAGATCCTACAATGAGCAGTTCTTC | CASSLASDRSYNEQFF | TRBJ2-1 | . | TRBV28 | .
TGCAGTGCTAGAGGAAGACTAGCGGGAGTTGAGCAGTACTTC | CSARGRLAGVEQYF | TRBJ2-7 | many | TRBV20-1 | TRBD2
TGTGCCAGCAGTGATTTGAGGGGATGGTTCTTC | CASSDLRGWFF | TRBJ2-1 | many | TRBV25-1 | .
TGTGCCAGCAGTTCAAGTGGGGTGGGAGTCAATCAGCCCCAGCATTTT | CASSSSGVGVNQPQHF | TRBJ1-5 | many | TRBV7-8 | .
TGCAGTGCTAGGGAGGCGATGGGCACAGATACGCAGTATTTT | CSAREAMGTDTQYF | TRBJ2-3 | many | TRBV20-1 | .
TGTGCCACCACGCATCGGAGTAGCGTCTATGAGCAGTTCTTC | CATTHRSSVYEQFF | TRBJ2-1 | many | TRBV12-3/TRBV12-4 | .
TGTGCCAGCAGTTTAGCAGGGGGGCGGGAGCAGTACTTC | CASSLAGGREQYF | TRBJ2-7 | many | TRBV27 | .
TGTGCCAGCAGTCGCCGGGGGGACGGCGGGAATTCACCCCTCCACTTT | CASSRRGDGGNSPLHF | TRBJ1-6 | . | TRBV6-5 | .
TGTGCCAGCAGCCCGCGGGACGGCCACTACAATGAGCAGTTCTTC | CASSPRDGHYNEQFF | TRBJ2-1 | many | TRBV14 | .
TGTGCCAGCAGCCAAGAGTTGAACATCGGCGGGTCTGGAAACACCATATATTTT | CASSQELNIGGSGNTIYF | TRBJ1-3 | few | TRBV4-2 | .
TGCAGTGCTAGGGATGGACAGAAATATAGCAATCAGCCCCAGCATTTT | CSARDGQKYSNQPQHF | TRBJ1-5 | . | TRBV20-1 | .
TGTGCCAGCAGCCAAGGGGCGGGGTCCTACAATGAGCAGTTCTTC | CASSQGAGSYNEQFF | TRBJ2-1 | many | TRBV3-1 | .
TGTGCCAGTAGTGTCGACAGGGGGGCCAGCTCTGGAAACACCATATATTTT | CASSVDRGASSGNTIYF | TRBJ1-3 | many | TRBV19 | TRBD1
TGCGCCAGCAGCCGGACAGATAGCAACGGGGAGCTGTTTTTT | CASSRTDSNGELFF | TRBJ2-2 | many | TRBV4-1 | .
TGTGCCAGCAAATCCCTTAGGGGATACAATGAGCAGTTCTTC | CASKSLRGYNEQFF | TRBJ2-1 | . | TRBV27 | .